This T cell receptor (beta chain) was observed in a study of blood T cell repertoires in COVID-19. Overall study context: Some COVID-19 samples were acute and others convalescent; all came from the United States, Italy and Spain.

Comments on this clone: Lacking the conserved final phenylalanine or tryptophan, this CDR3 likely reflects a read error. Because the CDR3's place on the DNA is in doubt, the DNA is left out and the CDR3 is given as listed by TCRdb.

The table came from immunoSEQ multiplex PCR; TCRdb's copy has only in-frame clones and leaves some out. The repertoire holds around 250,000 clones, roughly nine tenths seen once, with approximately 1.2% in the top ten. The CDR3 extends over 9 residues, inclusive of both ends. Germline CDR1 reads SGHNT; CDR2 reads YYREEE (reference sequence). The origin of this receptor is a human donor in a cohort exposed to, infected with or recovered from COVID-19 (not recorded which). The donor label of this sample is uncertain. Sequenced sample: PBMCs or T cells enriched from blood (not recorded which). This chain joins TRBV5-4 and TRBJ2-7; the table's TRBD2 call for D was not verified on the DNA. The chain's CDR3 is CASSLAGIY.